The present T cell receptor (beta chain) was sequenced within a study of blood T cell repertoires in COVID-19. Assay: immunoSEQ multiplex PCR; the TCRdb copy retains only in-frame clones and omits some. The data show some 250,000 clones, with 80% to 90% seen just once and approximately 2% held by the top ten. Germline loops: CDR1 MDHEN, CDR2 SYDVKM. The CDR3 is 14 residues long. Trimming removed 6 bases from V and 8 bases from J, with 14 bases in between. The chain couples TRBV28 to TRBJ1-6; D is ambiguous. Input material: PBMCs or T cells enriched from blood (not recorded which). This sequence was found in a woman in her forties or fifties who had recovered from COVID-19. For the CDR3, the DNA is TGTGCCAGCAGCGCCCAGGCTCCCGATTCACCCCTCCACTTT. Its translation: CASSAQAPDSPLHF.